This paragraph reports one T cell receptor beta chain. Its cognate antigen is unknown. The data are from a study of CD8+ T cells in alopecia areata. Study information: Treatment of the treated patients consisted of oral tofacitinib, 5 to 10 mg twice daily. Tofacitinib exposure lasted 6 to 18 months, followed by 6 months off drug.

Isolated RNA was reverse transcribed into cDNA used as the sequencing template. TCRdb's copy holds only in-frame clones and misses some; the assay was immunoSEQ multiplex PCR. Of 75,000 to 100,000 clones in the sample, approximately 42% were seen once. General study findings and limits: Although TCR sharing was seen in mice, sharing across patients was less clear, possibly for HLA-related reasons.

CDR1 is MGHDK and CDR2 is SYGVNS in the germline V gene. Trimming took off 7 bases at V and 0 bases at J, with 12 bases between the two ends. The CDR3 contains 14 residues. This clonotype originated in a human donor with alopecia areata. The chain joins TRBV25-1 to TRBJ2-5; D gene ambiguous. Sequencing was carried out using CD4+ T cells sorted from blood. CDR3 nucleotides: TGTGCCAGCACGTCTCCGCCGAACCAAGAGACCCAGTACTTC. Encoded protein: CASTSPPNQETQYF.